These T cell receptor beta chains were read from a single sample in a study of blood T cell repertoires in COVID-19. Here immunoSEQ multiplex PCR was the method, and the copy in TCRdb shows in-frame clones only, minus some. The sample includes 70,000 to 95,000 clones, around 89% of them seen just once. Sequenced input: peripheral blood. The receptors derive from a man in his sixties or seventies with active or convalescent COVID-19. The CDR3 runs from the conserved cysteine through the conserved F or W. A D gene is named only where the DNA matches it firmly. Rows give clone size only sometimes, using once, few, many, or a class for an expanded clone.

D	V	size	J	DNA	CDR3
TRBD1	TRBV5-1	NA	TRBJ1-2	TGCGCCAGCAGCGGAAACAGGGGGCAGGATGGCTACACCTTC	CASSGNRGQDGYTF
NA	TRBV5-1	NA	TRBJ2-3	TGCGCCAGCAGCTTGGATCTCATGAGAGGAGGCACAGATACGCAGTATTTT	CASSLDLMRGGTDTQYF
TRBD2	TRBV27	NA	TRBJ2-1	TGTGCCAGCAGCTTACGACTAGCGGGAAACTCCAATGAGCAGTTCTTC	CASSLRLAGNSNEQFF
TRBD1	TRBV5-4	NA	TRBJ2-5	TGTGCCAGCAGCAAATTGGGACAGGGTCGAGAGACCCAGTACTTC	CASSKLGQGRETQYF
NA	TRBV29-1	NA	TRBJ1-1	TGCAGCGTCGGACACAGGTTGCGGGCTTTCTTT	CSVGHRLRAFF
TRBD1	TRBV7-6	NA	TRBJ2-1	TGTGCCAGCAGCTTAGCCCCGACAGGGGTGGCCTCCTACAATGAGCAGTTCTTC	CASSLAPTGVASYNEQFF
TRBD1	TRBV18	few	TRBJ2-1	TGTGCCAGCTCCCCCGGGACAGGGCAGGCGTCTGAGCAGTTCTTC	CASSPGTGQASEQFF
NA	TRBV6-5	once	TRBJ2-7	TGTGCCAGCTCCAGACAGACCTACGAGCAGTACTTC	CASSRQTYEQYF
TRBD2	TRBV10-3	NA	TRBJ2-5	TGTGCCATCAGTGAAACTAGCGGTAGACAAGAGACCCAGTACTTC	CAISETSGRQETQYF
TRBD2	TRBV19	NA	TRBJ2-7	TGTGCCAGTAGTCCCCAGGGACTAGCGGGCGCTATCACCTACGAGCAGTACTTC	CASSPQGLAGAITYEQYF
NA	TRBV28	NA	TRBJ1-2	TGTGCCAGCACCACCTCCCCGGGTGCGCAGGGCTACACCTTC	CASTTSPGAQGYTF
NA	TRBV3-1/TRBV3-2	NA	TRBJ1-3	TGTGCCAGCAGCCCCCCTTTCAGGGCTTGGAAAGGAAACACCATATATTTT	CASSPPFRAWKGNTIYF
TRBD1	TRBV18	NA	TRBJ1-1	TGTGCCAGCTCACCCGGACAGGTAACTGAAGCTTTCTTT	CASSPGQVTEAFF
TRBD1	TRBV10-3	NA	TRBJ1-2	TGTGCCATCAGTCTAGGACAGGGATTCAATGGCTACACCTTC	CAISLGQGFNGYTF